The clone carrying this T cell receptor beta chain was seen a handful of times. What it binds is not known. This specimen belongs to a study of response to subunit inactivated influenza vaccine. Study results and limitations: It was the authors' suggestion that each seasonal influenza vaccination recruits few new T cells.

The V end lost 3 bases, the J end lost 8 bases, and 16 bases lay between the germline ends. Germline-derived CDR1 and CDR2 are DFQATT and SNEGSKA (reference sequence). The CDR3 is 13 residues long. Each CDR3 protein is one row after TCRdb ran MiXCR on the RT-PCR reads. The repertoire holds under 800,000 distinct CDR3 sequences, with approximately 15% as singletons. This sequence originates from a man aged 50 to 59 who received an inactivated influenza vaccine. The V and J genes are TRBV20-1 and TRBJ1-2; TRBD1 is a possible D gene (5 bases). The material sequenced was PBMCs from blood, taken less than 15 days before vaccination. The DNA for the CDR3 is TGCAGTGCTAGCCCGCCCGTGGGGGTCGGCTACACCTTC. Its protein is CSASPPVGVGYTF.